This TCR beta chain was recorded in a study of cytomegalovirus exposure and HLA in healthy donors. Points from the study as a whole: Diagnosis of cytomegalovirus status made by the classifier reportedly showed high specificity and sensitivity. Most CMV-associated TCR beta chains appeared HLA-restricted in a later analysis. It has been reported that TCR beta sequences accurately predicted the HLA-A and HLA-B alleles of most subjects. Three chains tied to CMV proved CMV antigen-specific in vitro.

As to this clone: Its antigen is not known.

PCR was performed using 60 Vbeta and 13 Jbeta primers. Method: immunoSEQ multiplex PCR; TCRdb's copy keeps in-frame clones and lacks some. The table gives approximately 43,000 clones; the top ten clones make up over 1.5% of it. CDR3 length equals 14 residues. V was cut by 1 base and J by 0 bases, with 7 bases left in between. The germline gives CDR1 MGHRA, CDR2 YSYEKL. This chain joins TRBV4-1 and TRBJ2-7, with D tentatively TRBD1 (5 bases). Sequences were obtained from PBMCs. The TCR sequence derives from a woman younger than 45 in good health and CMV-seronegative. The CDR3 nucleotides read TGCGCCAGCAGCCAAGGCAGGGACTCCTACGAGCAGTACTTC. Its translation is CASSQGRDSYEQYF.